This T cell receptor beta chain was retrieved from a study of PD-L1 blockade in urothelial cancer. Study-wide results and limits: A pretreatment blood TCR clonality that fell below the median predicted better progression-free and overall survival.

The protocol was immunoSEQ multiplex PCR, while the TCRdb copy is restricted to in-frame clones and leaves out a portion. Here the sample spans about 88,000 clones, 89% being singletons. Indicated time point: pretreatment peripheral blood. Details on this clone: The target antigen is unknown.

The germline gives CDR1 MDHEN, CDR2 SYDVKM. Losses at the gene ends were 7 bases for V and 2 bases for J; bases not matched to a gene: 4. CDR3 length: 14 amino acids. Here the sequenced sample was PBMCs, taken around atezolizumab (anti-PD-L1) treatment. The clonotype comes from a woman at least 80 years old with urothelial cancer. The V and J genes are TRBV28 and TRBJ1-5, with TRBD1 matching 8 bases. The CDR3 is CASTDRGRNQPQHF. The CDR3 nucleotides read TGTGCCAGCACAGACAGGGGACGCAATCAGCCCCAGCATTTT.